This TCR beta chain comes out of a study of regulatory T cells in long-lasting Graves disease. On the study more broadly: The term persistent Graves' disease signified upward of 5 years on antithyroid drugs with positive TSH receptor antibodies. Findings and caveats of the study: Patients with persistent Graves' had lower TCR diversity than newly diagnosed patients.

Trimming cost V 4 bases and J 3 bases, with 14 bases left between them. Germline V gene sequence: CDR1 SGHRS, CDR2 YFSETQ. The CDR3 has 14 amino acids. The table lists this clonotype with many counts. Antigen: not known. Building of the TCR beta libraries involved iRepertoire HTBI primers and Arm-PCR of CDR3 regions. TCRdb fed the multiplex PCR reads into MiXCR, producing one record per CDR3 protein. The repertoire consists of some 330,000 distinct CDR3 sequences, with approximately 23% occurring once and the leading ten covering approximately 27%. The sample's time point: persistent/refractory GD, antithyroid drugs over 5 years with positive TRAb. Preparation of the TCR library used RNA extracted from PBMCs. Graves' disease diagnosis was established per American Thyroid Association guidelines.

The input for sequencing was peripheral blood mononuclear cells (PBMCs), taken when the disease was refractory, from a patient treated with antithyroid drugs. The chain carries TRBV5-1 and TRBJ2-7, with D possibly being TRBD1 or TRBD2 (5 bases each). This clonotype was sampled from a woman aged 40 to 55 with Graves disease. CDR3 protein: CASSPAGANYEQYF. The CDR3 DNA reads as TGCGCCAGCAGCCCGGCCGGGGCGAACTACGAGCAGTACTTC.